One sample yielded the 18 T cell receptor beta chains listed below, sequenced in a study of T cell responses to AZD1222 COVID-19 vaccine. Clones were sequenced by immunoSEQ multiplex PCR, and TCRdb holds only the in-frame ones, with some missing. The data hold 250,000 to 300,000 clones, with around 92% observed a single time. The sample consisted of peripheral blood, taken 28 days after the second AZD1222 dose. The receptors shown here come from an adult who received the AZD1222 COVID-19 vaccine.

The rearrangement joins TRBV6-2 or TRBV6-3 to TRBJ2-7; 12 bases line up with TRBD2. The CDR3 is 18 residues long. Per the germline V gene, CDR1 is MNHEY and CDR2 is SVGEGT. V lost 3 bases, J lost 5 bases, and 14 bases stayed unmatched. CDR3 bases: TGTGCCAGCAGTTATAAAGCTAGCGGGAGGGCCGGAGACGACGAGCAGTACTTC. Translation gives CASSYKASGRAGDDEQYF.

This chain uses TRBV9 with TRBJ1-2; D not resolved. Trimming removed 2 bases at V and 8 bases at J, with 10 bases between. Germline assignment: CDR1 SGDLS and CDR2 YYNGEE. The CDR3 loop spans 12 amino acids. For the CDR3, the DNA is TGTGCCAGCAGCGTTGGCTCGGGCGGCTACACCTTC. Residues: CASSVGSGGYTF. The full variable domain, rest sourced from reference TRBV9 and TRBJ1-2, is DSGVTQTPKHLITATGQRVTLRCSPRSGDLSVYWYQQSLDQGLQFLIQYYNGEERAKGNILERFSAQQFPDLHSELNLSSLELGDSALYFCASSVGSGGYTFGSGTRLTVV.

The chain couples TRBV5-1 to TRBJ2-6; D gene uncertain. The CDR3 loop spans 16 amino acids. V was clipped by 7 bases and J by 0 bases, with 14 bases between them. The germline V gene encodes CDR1 SGHRS and CDR2 YFSETQ. The DNA for the CDR3 is TGCGCCAGCTCCTACTCCCAGGACTCTGGGGCCAACGTCCTGACTTTC. This gives the protein CASSYSQDSGANVLTF.

The genes are TRBV7-2 and TRBJ1-4; 7 nucleotides match TRBD1. The CDR3 covers 18 residues. V lost 1 base, J lost 0 bases, and 8 bases stayed unmatched. Germline CDR1 is SGHTA and CDR2 is FQGNSA. In DNA form, the CDR3 reads TGTGCCAGCAGCTTAGTCCCGGGACAGTTAGCAACTAATGAAAAACTGTTTTTT. This translates into CASSLVPGQLATNEKLFF.

The V and J genes are TRBV2 and TRBJ2-7; 7 nucleotides match TRBD1. Germline CDR1 SNHLY, CDR2 FYNNEI. This CDR3 contains 14 residues. V trimming: 1 base; J trimming: 6 bases; junction bases outside the gene matches: 6. The CDR3 spells CASSEERGGIEQYF. In DNA form, the CDR3 reads TGTGCCAGCAGTGAAGAACGAGGGGGCATCGAGCAGTACTTC.

The chain employs TRBV6-5 and TRBJ1-5; tentatively, D is TRBD1 (5 bases). The CDR3 consists of 15 residues. V lost 0 bases and J lost 2, with 8 bases in between. CDR1 and CDR2 from the germline V gene are MNHEY and SVGAGI. The CDR3 nucleotides are TGTGCCAGCAGTTACTCGGTCAGGGGCAATCAGCCCCAGCATTTT. Translation: CASSYSVRGNQPQHF.

In nucleotides, the CDR3 is TGTGCCAGCAGCCACACCGGGACAGCCTCCACTGAAGCTTTCTTT. It translates to CASSHTGTASTEAFF. V and J are TRBV4-2 and TRBJ1-1, with 7 bases identical to TRBD1. Germline V gives CDR1 LGHNA, CDR2 YNFKEQ. V lost 3 bases to trimming and J lost 4 bases; unmatched junction nucleotides: 8. CDR3 length: 15 residues.

The chain combines TRBV11-2 with TRBJ1-5, with no clear D. The CDR3 contains 15 residues. Germline CDR1 is SGHAT and CDR2 is FQNNGV. V lost 0 bases to trimming and J lost 1 base, with 7 bases between them. CDR3 protein: CASSLDRRSNQPQHF. CDR3 in DNA: TGTGCCAGCAGCTTAGATCGGAGGAGCAATCAGCCCCAGCATTTT.

This chain links TRBV13 with TRBJ1-1, with a tentative D call TRBD1 (6 bases). There are 15 residues in the CDR3. The germline CDR1 and CDR2 sequences are PRHDT and FYEKMQ (reference sequence). Trimming shortened V by 5 bases and J by 2 bases, and 15 bases separated the two germline ends. The CDR3 sequence: CASSGPTGGNTEAFF. Written as DNA, the CDR3 is TGTGCCAGCAGCGGCCCGACAGGCGGAAACACTGAAGCTTTCTTT.

CDR3 sequence reads: CASSLGQGAHNGELFF. In DNA form, the CDR3 reads TGCGCCAGCAGCTTGGGACAGGGGGCGCATAACGGGGAGCTGTTTTTT. This chain uses TRBV5-1 with TRBJ2-2, with 10 positions matching TRBD1. This CDR3 comprises 16 residues. Trimming at V came to 0 bases and at J to 7 bases, leaving 6 bases not matched to a gene. The germline CDR1 and CDR2 sequences are SGHRS and YFSETQ.

The genes are TRBV11-1 and TRBJ2-3; D not resolved. The V end was cut by 5 bases, the J end by 6 bases, with 12 bases between. This CDR3 spans 13 amino acids. Germline lookup yields CDR1 SGHAT and CDR2 FQDESV (reference sequence). The CDR3 region has the DNA TGTGCCAGCAGCCGGAGTAGCCTGGATACGCAGTATTTT. Translating gives CASSRSSLDTQYF.

Comment on this clone: In the same sample, other DNA sequences code for this CDR3. The genes are TRBV19 and TRBJ1-4; D remains unclear. Germline V lookup: CDR1 LNHDA, CDR2 SQIVND (reference sequence). The CDR3 consists of 14 residues. The V end lost 5 bases, the J end lost 1 base, and 8 bases lay between the germline ends. The CDR3 coding sequence is TGTGCCAGTAGTCGCGCGGGAACTAATGAAAAACTGTTTTTT. Its translation: CASSRAGTNEKLFF.

V usage is TRBV5-4 and J usage is TRBJ2-2; 8 nucleotides align to TRBD2. Losses at the gene ends were 0 bases for V and 3 bases for J; bases not matched to a gene: 7. Germline V gene lookup returns CDR1 SGHNT and CDR2 YYREEE (reference sequence). The CDR3 has 17 residues. The CDR3 sequence is CASSLAAGTRDTGELFF. CDR3 DNA sequence: TGTGCCAGCAGCTTGGCCGCCGGGACTAGAGACACCGGGGAGCTGTTTTTT.

V gene TRBV7-2 combines with J gene TRBJ2-1, with TRBD2 as a possible D gene (5 bases). The CDR3 totals 15 residues. The V gene lost 0 bases and the J gene lost 7 bases, with 13 bases spanning the gap. Germline CDR1 reads SGHTA; CDR2 reads FQGNSA. CDR3 sequence (DNA): TGTGCCAGCAGCTTAGCGGACCTAGCCGGTAATGAGCAGTTCTTC. Amino acids: CASSLADLAGNEQFF.

This clone has a single count. Here the CDR3 DNA reads TGTGCCAGCAGCCCACCCACTGGAACCCCCCGAGAGACCCAGTACTTC. As protein: CASSPPTGTPRETQYF. The chain links TRBV28 to TRBJ2-5, with D hard to call. The CDR3 sequence is 16 residues long. Trimming removed 6 bases from V and 4 bases from J, with 21 bases in between. The germline gives CDR1 MDHEN, CDR2 SYDVKM.

The V call is TRBV19, the J call TRBJ1-6; no clear D. V gave up 5 bases and J gave up 7 bases, with 6 bases separating them. CDR1 is LNHDA, CDR2 SQIVND, per germline (reference sequence). The length of the CDR3 is 12 residues. CDR3 DNA: TGTGCCAGTAGTTATCTAAATTCACCCCTCCACTTT. Its protein product is CASSYLNSPLHF.

This chain joins TRBV19 and TRBJ1-5; D gene unclear. Germline CDR1 reads LNHDA; CDR2 reads SQIVND (reference sequence). The V and J ends lost 3 bases and 5 bases respectively, with 17 bases between them. There are 16 residues in the CDR3. CDR3 in amino acids: CASSMTSTGGDQPQHF. CDR3 DNA sequence: TGTGCCAGTAGTATGACGTCGACCGGCGGGGATCAGCCCCAGCATTTT.

The chain employs TRBV28 and TRBJ1-1; 9 nucleotides align to TRBD1. There are 16 residues in the CDR3. With 4 bases clipped from V and 8 bases from J, the junction kept 14 bases outside the gene matches. The germline CDR1 and CDR2 sequences are MDHEN and SYDVKM. In DNA, the CDR3 is TGTGCCAGCAGTTCACAGGGGGCAAATCTGAAGACGGAAGCTTTCTTT. Translated: CASSSQGANLKTEAFF.